This TCR beta chain emerged from a study of vaccination effects on CD4 cells after COVID-19. For the study at large: Following the second dose by a median of 72 days, the post-vaccine samples were obtained. Study results and caveats: Both infection-induced and vaccine-induced clones contracted markedly at late post-vaccination timepoints. Healthy vaccinees showed cross-reactivity with common cold coronaviruses in only 1 of 255 vaccine-induced clones.

Concerning this clone itself: Its antigen is undetermined.

Measured with immunoSEQ multiplex PCR; TCRdb has only the in-frame clones, and not every one. The data show 67,000 or so clones, with 80% to 85% seen just once and 0.95% to 1.5% held by the top ten. Germline V lookup: CDR1 SGHTA, CDR2 FQGNSA. The CDR3 is 15 residues long. Trimming cost V 5 bases and J 8 bases, with 21 bases left between them. Viral peptide pools were used in the ViraFEST assay to expand antigen-specific CD4+ T cells, and sequencing came afterward. CD4+ T cell isolation took place after about nine days of culture. All study participants received two doses of BNT162b2 or mRNA-1273 vaccine.

The sample consisted of CD4+ T cells from PBMCs cultured with HCoV-229E spike peptides, taken after COVID-19 vaccination. The rearrangement uses TRBV7-2 and TRBJ1-1; D remains unclear. This sequence originates from a human donor who received a COVID-19 vaccine. CDR3 loop: CASSIDREPDREAFF. DNA for the CDR3: TGTGCCAGCAGCATAGACCGGGAGCCCGATAGGGAAGCTTTCTTT. Combining the CDR3 with reference TRBV7-2 and TRBJ1-1 gives the whole variable domain GAGVSQSPSNKVTEKGKDVELRCDPISGHTALYWYRQSLGQGLEFLIYFQGNSAPDKSGLPSDRFSAERTGGSVSTLTIQRTQQEDSAVYLCASSIDREPDREAFFGQGTRLTVV.